This is a list of T cell receptor beta chains from one sample in a study of shared clonotypes between healthy human individuals. Method: immunoSEQ multiplex PCR; TCRdb's copy keeps in-frame clones and lacks some. The sample yields about 770,000 clones, 72% seen once. The sample was memory CD4+ T cells sorted from blood. The receptors here all came from a young woman in good health. The CDR3 runs from the conserved cysteine through the conserved F or W. A D gene is named only where the DNA matches it firmly. Clone size appears in some rows only: once, few, many, or a class for an expanded clone.

size	length	D	V	J	DNA	CDR3
NA	14	NA	TRBV5-1	TRBJ2-3	TGCGCCAGCAGCTCGATGAGTAGCACAGATACGCAGTATTTT	CASSSMSSTDTQYF
NA	17	NA	TRBV27	TRBJ2-3	TGTGCCAGCAGTTTAGGGTATGGCGGATCTAGCACAGATACGCAGTATTTT	CASSLGYGGSSTDTQYF
NA	14	TRBD2	TRBV5-4	TRBJ2-3	TGTGCCAGCAGCCTAGCGGGGAACACAGATACGCAGTATTTT	CASSLAGNTDTQYF
NA	14	TRBD1	TRBV7-7	TRBJ2-7	TGTGCCAGCAGCTGGACAGGTCTGCCCTACGAGCAGTACTTC	CASSWTGLPYEQYF
NA	18	NA	TRBV10-3	TRBJ2-1	TGTGCCATCAGTGAGTCGAAGGTGCTGACGAGCTCCTACAATGAGCAGTTCTTC	CAISESKVLTSSYNEQFF
few	12	NA	TRBV2	TRBJ2-7	TGTGCCAGCACCGGGAGAGGGAGCGAGCAGTACTTC	CASTGRGSEQYF
NA	15	TRBD1	TRBV2	TRBJ1-5	TGTGCCAGCACCCGGGACAGAAGTAGCAATCAGCCCCAGCATTTT	CASTRDRSSNQPQHF
few	11	NA	TRBV28	TRBJ2-7	TGTGCCAGCAGTTTAGGTTACGAGCAGTACTTC	CASSLGYEQYF
few	17	TRBD1	TRBV2	TRBJ2-7	TGTGCCAGCAGTGCCTACAGGGGTACAGGGATCCCCTACGAGCAGTACTTC	CASSAYRGTGIPYEQYF
once	14	NA	TRBV5-1	TRBJ2-2	TGCGCCAGCAGCTTTGGGCGGGATCACGGGGAGCTGTTTTTT	CASSFGRDHGELFF
NA	14	NA	TRBV6-5	TRBJ1-1	TGTGCCAGCAAAGACTTGGGGGAGACTGCTGAAGCTTTCTTT	CASKDLGETAEAFF
few	13	NA	TRBV6-6	TRBJ2-5	TGTGCCAGCAGTTACTCGGGGGAAGAGACCCAGTACTTC	CASSYSGEETQYF
NA	14	NA	TRBV6-5	TRBJ1-2	TGTGCCAGCAGTTACTCGGCAGGGTCAAGGGGCTACACCTTC	CASSYSAGSRGYTF
NA	18	NA	TRBV21-1	TRBJ1-3	TGTGCCAGCAGCAAAGCGCTCGGACAGGGACATTGTGGAAACACCATATATTTT	CASSKALGQGHCGNTIYF
NA	14	NA	TRBV2	TRBJ2-1	TGTGCCACCGACTTGGTACTCGGCATTAATGAGCAGTTCTTC	CATDLVLGINEQFF
NA	12	NA	TRBV9	TRBJ2-1	TGTGCCAGCAGCTCTCCTGGGGGAGGGCAGTTCTTC	CASSSPGGGQFF
NA	16	TRBD2	TRBV30	TRBJ2-3	TGTGCCTGGAGTGTTCGACTAGCGGGAGACACAGATACGCAGTATTTT	CAWSVRLAGDTDTQYF
NA	13	NA	TRBV19	TRBJ1-2	TGTGCCAGTACAACGATTGAAGGGTATGGCTACACCTTC	CASTTIEGYGYTF
NA	15	NA	TRBV5-4	TRBJ2-7	TGTGCCAGCAGCTTAGGAGACCCGAGCTCCTACGAGCAGTACTTC	CASSLGDPSSYEQYF
few	14	TRBD1	TRBV29-1	TRBJ2-7	TGCAGCGTTGACAGACAGGGTTCAATCTACGAGCAGTACTTC	CSVDRQGSIYEQYF
NA	15	NA	TRBV28	TRBJ2-7	TGTGCCAGCAGTTTATGGGGTACAGGCACCTACGAGCAGTACTTC	CASSLWGTGTYEQYF
NA	13	NA	TRBV28	TRBJ2-7	TGTGCCAGCAGTTACCCAGGGGCCTACGAGCAGTACTTC	CASSYPGAYEQYF
NA	15	NA	TRBV5-6	TRBJ2-2	TGTGCCAGCAGCTTGATACGACCCGGCACCGGGGAGCTGTTTTTT	CASSLIRPGTGELFF
NA	13	TRBD1	TRBV6-1	TRBJ2-5	TGTGCCAGCAGGAACAGGGGCCTGGAGACCCAGTACTTC	CASRNRGLETQYF
NA	15	NA	TRBV6-9	TRBJ2-2	TGTGCCAGCAGTTACCCGGACAGGAACACCGGGGAGCTGTTTTTT	CASSYPDRNTGELFF
NA	12	NA	TRBV30	TRBJ2-5	TGTGCCTGGAGTGGGACACCAGTGGCCCAGTACTTC	CAWSGTPVAQYF
NA	14	NA	TRBV5-1	TRBJ1-1	TGCGCCAGCAGCTACGACTTTACAGGGAGGGAAGCTTTCTTT	CASSYDFTGREAFF
NA	14	TRBD1	TRBV5-4	TRBJ1-2	TGTGCCAGCAGCTTGAACAGGGGTGAGAGTGGCTACACCTTC	CASSLNRGESGYTF
NA	14	NA	TRBV27	TRBJ1-2	TGTGCCAGCAGTTTGATGGGGGACAACTATGGCTACACCTTC	CASSLMGDNYGYTF
NA	15	NA	TRBV21-1	TRBJ2-3	TGTGCCAGCAGGGGGCCGAACAGGGTACGTGATACGCAGTATTTT	CASRGPNRVRDTQYF
few	18	NA	TRBV25-1	TRBJ2-3	TGTGCCAGCAGTGAATCTGGGCCCGGGGTAAGACTAACAGATACGCAGTATTTT	CASSESGPGVRLTDTQYF
NA	13	TRBD2	TRBV5-1	TRBJ2-7	TGCGCCAGCAGCCCGGGGACTACCTCCGAGCAGTACTTC	CASSPGTTSEQYF
NA	14	NA	TRBV4-1	TRBJ1-1	TGCGCCAGCAGCCGGAGACTTTCGAACACTGAAGCTTTCTTT	CASSRRLSNTEAFF
NA	14	TRBD1	TRBV5-1	TRBJ2-3	TGCGCCAGCAGCCAGGGGGTTAGCGTAGATACGCAGTATTTT	CASSQGVSVDTQYF
NA	15	NA	TRBV19	TRBJ2-3	TGTGCCAGTAGTACCGACAGACTCCTCACAGATACGCAGTATTTT	CASSTDRLLTDTQYF
NA	13	NA	TRBV28	TRBJ2-5	TGTGCCAGCAGGAGACAGGACCAAGAGACCCAGTACTTC	CASRRQDQETQYF
NA	15	TRBD2	TRBV4-2	TRBJ2-5	TGTGCCAGCAGCCATGAAACTAGCGGCCAAGAGACCCAGTACTTC	CASSHETSGQETQYF
NA	17	NA	TRBV30	TRBJ1-5	TGTGCCTGGAGTTCGGGTCACCCTGGGGTTAGCAATCAGCCCCAGCATTTT	CAWSSGHPGVSNQPQHF
few	16	NA	TRBV11-2	TRBJ1-2	TGTGCCAGCAGCACCGCCGACAGGCTAGTTTTAAATGGCTACACCTTC	CASSTADRLVLNGYTF
NA	12	NA	TRBV19	TRBJ2-4	TGTGCCAGTGGCGGACCCAAAAACATTCAGTACTTC	CASGGPKNIQYF
NA	16	TRBD1	TRBV9	TRBJ2-7	TGTGCCAGCAGCGTCACTTCCGGGACAGGGACAGACGAGCAGTACTTC	CASSVTSGTGTDEQYF
NA	13	NA	TRBV10-2	TRBJ2-7	TGCGCCAGCAGTGTAGTAGTTTCCTACGAGCAGTACTTC	CASSVVVSYEQYF
NA	14	NA	TRBV2	TRBJ2-3	TGTGCCAGCAGGGTTGCGGGAAGGACAGATACGCAGTATTTT	CASRVAGRTDTQYF
NA	18	NA	TRBV21-1	TRBJ2-1	TGTGCCAGCAGCACTGAACCCCCACTAGCGGGAGTGTCCAATGAGCAGTTCTTC	CASSTEPPLAGVSNEQFF
many	14	NA	TRBV7-9	TRBJ2-3	TGTGCCAGCAGCTCCCGGCTGGGCACAGATACGCAGTATTTT	CASSSRLGTDTQYF
NA	13	TRBD1	TRBV19	TRBJ1-5	TGTGCCAGTAGTAGGACAGGTGTTCAGCCCCAGCATTTT	CASSRTGVQPQHF
NA	11	NA	TRBV19	TRBJ1-3	TGTGCCAGTACCAACGGACAGTACTTATATTTT	CASTNGQYLYF
NA	15	NA	TRBV6-1	TRBJ2-7	TGTGCCAGCAGTGAAAGGGTTATAGGAGTGATCGAGCAGTACTTC	CASSERVIGVIEQYF
NA	11	NA	TRBV28	TRBJ1-2	TGTGCCAGCAGTAGCGGTTATGGCTACACCTTC	CASSSGYGYTF
NA	13	NA	TRBV18	TRBJ2-1	TGTGCCAGCTCACCAGCCATGGGTAATGAGCAGTTCTTC	CASSPAMGNEQFF
few	13	NA	TRBV11-2	TRBJ1-5	TGTGCCAGCAGGGCAGGGACACTTCAGCCCCAGCATTTT	CASRAGTLQPQHF
NA	14	NA	TRBV28	TRBJ1-2	TGTGCCAGCAGTATAAACACCGGGATTTATGGCTACACCTTC	CASSINTGIYGYTF
many	16	NA	TRBV28	TRBJ1-5	TGTGCCAGCAGTTTAAGGGGGGGCTATAGCAATCAGCCCCAGCATTTT	CASSLRGGYSNQPQHF
NA	17	TRBD1	TRBV28	TRBJ1-4	TGTGCCAGCAGGCGACAGGGAGCCCTTGCAACTAATGAAAAACTGTTTTTT	CASRRQGALATNEKLFF
few	14	TRBD1	TRBV5-1	TRBJ1-5	TGCGCCAGCAGGGAAGGGACAGCGGCTCAGCCCCAGCATTTT	CASREGTAAQPQHF